The 27 T cell receptor beta chains presented below share a single source sample, sequenced in a study of T-cell reconstitution after alpha-beta-depleted transplantation in children. Library preparation (for TCRbeta) was performed with unique molecular identifiers. In TCRdb, the PCR reads were re-called with MiXCR into one record per CDR3 protein. This sample has fewer than 350,000 distinct CDR3 sequences, with around 10% found just once. The material was peripheral blood, obtained 180 days after TCRalphabeta/CD19-depleted stem cell transplant. The receptors originated from a male patient between 2 and 15 years old who had a stem cell transplant for chronic granulomatous disease, so the T cells may come from the graft donor.

This clonotype was seen at least ten times. The genes are TRBV11-2 and TRBJ1-1; 8 nucleotides align to TRBD1. Looked up from germline, CDR1 is SGHAT and CDR2 is FQNNGV. The CDR3 consists of 13 residues. J was trimmed by 14 bases and V by 0 bases; bases with no gene match: 8. The CDR3 DNA reads TGTGCCAGCAGCTTAGATCCCAGGGGGCGTAGGTTCTTT. Translation: CASSLDPRGRRFF.

This clonotype has ten or more counts. The V and J genes are TRBV5-1 and TRBJ1-1; weak D call: TRBD1 (6 bases). This CDR3 contains 15 residues. Germline V gives CDR1 SGHRS, CDR2 YFSETQ. V was shortened by 0 bases and J by 3 bases, with 12 bases between the two germline ends. CDR3 loop: CASSLVWGQDTEAFF. The CDR3 DNA is TGCGCCAGCAGCTTGGTGTGGGGGCAGGACACTGAAGCTTTCTTT.

This clonotype was seen many times. This chain connects TRBV6-2 or TRBV6-3 to TRBJ2-2; D gene uncertain. Germline V gene data show CDR1 as MNHEY and CDR2 as SVGEGT. V lost 10 bases and J 5 bases, leaving 14 bases between the germline ends. The CDR3 is made up of 13 amino acids. In nucleotides, the CDR3 is TGTGCCACCCACCTAAAGGAGACCGGGGAGCTGTTTTTT. Translated: CATHLKETGELFF.

This clonotype appeared many times. The J gene is TRBJ2-6, the V gene TRBV12-3 or TRBV12-4; TRBD1 agrees at 8 bases. The CDR3 contains 15 residues. J gave up 2 bases and V 4 bases, and 1 base lay outside the gene matches. The CDR3 protein is CASSSGGAGANVLTF. As DNA, the CDR3 is TGTGCCAGCAGTTCAGGGGGCGCTGGGGCCAACGTCCTGACTTTC.

This clonotype was detected ten times or more. The rearrangement links TRBV4-1 to TRBJ2-5; no firm D call. The CDR3 is 15 residues long. Trimming removed 1 base at V and 4 bases at J, with 13 bases between. CDR1 and CDR2 (germline): MGHRA, YSYEKL. The chain's CDR3 is CASSQGSISGETQYF. The CDR3 DNA reads as TGCGCCAGCAGCCAAGGGAGTATTTCCGGAGAGACCCAGTACTTC.

This chain links TRBV28 with TRBJ2-3, with no clear D. Looked up from germline, CDR1 is MDHEN and CDR2 is SYDVKM. Between the trimmed V and J ends, which lost 9 bases and 4 bases, there was a span of 11 bases. The CDR3 totals 12 residues. CDR3 DNA sequence: TGTGCCAGGAGCCCCGACCCAGATACGCAGTATTTT. Amino acid sequence: CARSPDPDTQYF.

This clonotype has at least ten counts. This rearrangement joins TRBV12-3 or TRBV12-4 to TRBJ2-4; unclear D gene. With 6 bases removed from V and 0 bases from J, the gap between germline ends came to 9 bases. The CDR3 covers 14 residues. CDR3 in amino acids: CASSSGGAKNIQYF. CDR3 DNA sequence: TGTGCCAGCAGCTCGGGTGGAGCCAAAAACATTCAGTACTTC.

This clonotype was detected many times. This CDR3 is CASNPTGAWETQYF. CDR3 in DNA: TGTGCCAGCAACCCTACGGGGGCCTGGGAGACCCAGTACTTC. The V and J genes are TRBV6-1 and TRBJ2-5; D is possibly TRBD1 or TRBD2 (6 bases each). Germline loops: CDR1 MNHNS, CDR2 SASEGT. This CDR3 region has 14 residues. V was pared by 7 bases and J by 5 bases, with 17 bases between.

This clonotype occurred many times. CDR3 in DNA: TGTGCCAGCAGCGTAGCTCTCTCGGGAGATACGCAGTATTTT. This codes for CASSVALSGDTQYF. The rearrangement joins TRBV9 to TRBJ2-3; D remains ambiguous. Trimming cost V 0 bases and J 5 bases, with 10 bases left between them. The CDR3 runs to 14 residues. Germline V gene lookup returns CDR1 SGDLS and CDR2 YYNGEE.

This clonotype was found many times. This chain connects TRBV18 to TRBJ1-4; TRBD1 agrees at 9 bases. This CDR3 has 15 residues. CDR1 KGHSH and CDR2 LQKENI come from the germline V gene. Trimming cost V 3 bases and J 6 bases; bases outside gene matches: 5. CDR3 nucleotide sequence: TGTGCCAGCTCACCGGGACAGGGCTTCGATGAAAAACTGTTTTTT. Translated: CASSPGQGFDEKLFF.

This clonotype has at least ten counts. The chain links TRBV5-1 to TRBJ2-1; 11 nucleotides agree with TRBD2. The CDR3 is 15 residues long. In germline, CDR1 is SGHRS, CDR2 YFSETQ. J lost 4 bases, V lost 6 bases, and 6 bases had no gene match. DNA of the CDR3: TGCGCCAGCACACGGGGGACTAGCGGATACAATGAGCAGTTCTTC. This sequence encodes CASTRGTSGYNEQFF.

This clonotype occurred a few times. This chain links TRBV7-8 with TRBJ2-2; weak D call: TRBD2 (6 bases). Germline CDR1 SGHVS, CDR2 FQNEAQ. The CDR3 loop spans 16 amino acids. Trimming shortened V by 1 base and J by 0 bases, and 9 bases separated the two germline ends. This CDR3 is CASSLVGTSNTGELFF. CDR3 DNA sequence: TGTGCCAGCAGCTTAGTTGGGACTTCGAACACCGGGGAGCTGTTTTTT.

This clonotype was seen just once. A much larger clone is a single base away; this may be a read error. CDR3 sequence reads: CASKLSGSSYIEQFF. CDR3 DNA sequence: TGTGCCAGTAAGCTTAGCGGGAGCTCCTACATTGAGCAGTTCTTC. The V call is TRBV19, the J call TRBJ2-1, with TRBD2 identical over 9 bases. From germline, CDR1 is LNHDA and CDR2 SQIVND (reference sequence). The CDR3 sequence is 15 residues long.

About this clonotype itself: Being one base from a much bigger clone, this may be a read error. The gene calls are TRBV3-1 and TRBJ1-2; TRBD1 matches 7 bases. This CDR3 region has 16 residues. Germline CDR1 is LGHDT and CDR2 is YNNKEL (reference sequence). CDR3 in amino acids: CASSPSYVGQAYGDTF. As DNA, the CDR3 is TGTGCCAGCAGCCCCTCCTATGTAGGACAGGCCTATGGCGACACCTTC.

This clonotype was counted many times. This chain links TRBV6-5 with TRBJ2-2, with 13 bases identical to TRBD2. CDR3 length: 17 residues. V gave up 2 bases and J gave up 4 bases; unmatched junction bases: 4. The germline gives CDR1 MNHEY, CDR2 SVGAGI. CDR3 in amino acids: CASSYALAGGPTGELFF. CDR3 bases: TGTGCCAGCAGTTACGCACTAGCGGGAGGGCCCACCGGGGAGCTGTTTTTT.

This clonotype was counted ten times or more. The chain combines TRBV20-1 with TRBJ2-2; D unresolved. CDR1 and CDR2 from the germline V gene are DFQATT and SNEGSKA (reference sequence). V gave up 3 bases and J gave up 4 bases, with 15 bases separating them. The CDR3 sequence is 15 residues long. CDR3 region: CSASPGSIPTGELFF. The CDR3 region has the DNA TGCAGTGCTAGCCCCGGGTCCATTCCCACCGGGGAGCTGTTTTTT.

In its sample, this clonotype was seen many times. The gene calls are TRBV5-1 and TRBJ2-1, with D perhaps matching TRBD2 (7 bases). This CDR3 is 16 amino acids long. In germline, CDR1 is SGHRS, CDR2 YFSETQ. V was shortened by 4 bases and J by 2 bases, with 16 bases between the two germline ends. The CDR3 protein is CASSGPGGRTYNEQFF. In nucleotides, the CDR3 is TGCGCCAGCAGCGGGCCCGGGGGGCGAACCTACAATGAGCAGTTCTTC.

This clonotype was detected many times. The V and J genes are TRBV5-1 and TRBJ2-3; D is possibly TRBD2 (5 bases). The CDR3 has 15 residues. CDR1 and CDR2 from the germline V gene are SGHRS and YFSETQ. The V and J ends lost 1 base and 5 bases respectively, with 14 bases between them. DNA of the CDR3: TGCGCCAGCAGCTTGTCTCCAGTCGAGGGAGATACGCAGTATTTT. Its protein product is CASSLSPVEGDTQYF.

This clonotype was counted many times. The V and J genes are TRBV4-1 and TRBJ2-3; possibly TRBD2 for D (6 bases). With 2 bases removed from V and 0 bases from J, the gap between germline ends came to 15 bases. Germline CDR1 is MGHRA and CDR2 is YSYEKL. The CDR3 totals 17 residues. The CDR3 loop is CASSQLGGFLSTDTQYF. The CDR3 DNA reads as TGCGCCAGCAGCCAACTCGGGGGTTTTCTGAGCACAGATACGCAGTATTTT.

This clonotype was picked up many times. The gene calls are TRBV29-1 and TRBJ1-5; D is ambiguous. The CDR3 consists of 16 residues. In germline, CDR1 is SQVTM, CDR2 ANQGSEA. The germline V and J ends were trimmed by 2 bases and 3 bases, with 17 bases remaining between them. The CDR3 loop reads CSVEHRVSRDNQPQHF. In DNA, the CDR3 is TGCAGCGTTGAACACCGAGTATCACGAGACAATCAGCCCCAGCATTTT.

V is TRBV20-1 and J is TRBJ2-3; TRBD2 matches at 8 bases. The CDR3 is 15 residues long. Trimming at V came to 3 bases and at J to 0 bases, leaving 5 bases not matched to a gene. Germline CDR1 reads DFQATT; CDR2 reads SNEGSKA (reference sequence). CDR3 sequence: CSASTSGRSTDTQYF. The DNA for the CDR3 is TGCAGTGCTAGTACCAGCGGGAGAAGCACAGATACGCAGTATTTT.

The sample holds many counts of this clonotype. The chain employs TRBV5-5 and TRBJ1-5, with D maybe TRBD1 (5 bases). The V gene's germline CDR1 is SGHKS and CDR2 YYEKEE (reference sequence). Between the trimmed V and J ends, which lost 4 bases and 10 bases, there was a span of 15 bases. This CDR3 spans 13 amino acids. The DNA for the CDR3 is TGTGCCAGCAGCCGCGGGAGGGGATCCCCCCAGCATTTT. This gives the protein CASSRGRGSPQHF.

This clonotype was detected ten times or more. V and J are TRBV20-1 and TRBJ2-1; 11 nucleotides line up with TRBD2. The CDR3 is made up of 14 amino acids. Per germline, CDR1 DFQATT and CDR2 SNEGSKA (reference sequence). The CDR3 protein is CGLLAGGAYNEQFF. In DNA, the CDR3 is TGCGGACTTCTAGCGGGAGGCGCCTACAATGAGCAGTTCTTC.

As to this clonotype: A single base separates this from a much larger clone, so it may be a read error. This chain joins TRBV12-5 and TRBJ2-3, with a weak D call TRBD2 (5 bases). The V and J ends lost 5 bases and 1 base respectively, with 13 bases between them. CDR1 and CDR2 from the germline V gene are LGHNT and FRNRAP. The CDR3 is 15 residues long. The CDR3 coding sequence is TGTGCTAGTGGTCTACCGACTACTCGCACAGATACGCAGTATTTT. This codes for CASGLPTTRTDTQYF. The complete variable domain, with remaining parts taken from reference TRBV12-5 and TRBJ2-3, reads DARVTQTPRHKVTEMGQEVTMRCQPILGHNTVFWYRQTMMQGLELLAYFRNRAPLDDSGMPKDRFSAEMPDATLATLKIQPSEPRDSAVYFCASGLPTTRTDTQYFGPGTRLTVL.

Details on this clonotype: A read error may be the cause here, since a much bigger clone is one base away. This chain joins TRBV7-6 and TRBJ2-3, with 8 bases matching TRBD1. The CDR3 length is 16 residues. After removal of 4 bases from V and 2 bases from J, the junction contained 8 bases not matched to a gene. CDR1 and CDR2 from the germline V gene are SGHVS and FNYEAQ. CDR3 loop: CASSYRQGSDTDTQYF. CDR3 coding DNA: TGTGCCAGCAGCTATCGACAGGGGTCGGACACAGATACGCAGTATTTT.

The table lists this clonotype with many counts. The rearrangement joins TRBV28 to TRBJ1-1; 7 positions agree with TRBD1. The CDR3 totals 16 residues. With 3 bases clipped from V and 5 bases from J, the junction kept 12 bases outside the gene matches. Germline V gene sequence: CDR1 MDHEN, CDR2 SYDVKM. CDR3 sequence (DNA): TGTGCCAGCAGTTTTTGGCAGGGGGTGGTCAAAACTGAAGCTTTCTTT. As protein: CASSFWQGVVKTEAFF.

This clonotype was detected many times. This rearrangement joins TRBV12-3 or TRBV12-4 to TRBJ2-7; no reliable D call. There are 12 residues in the CDR3. Trimming pared 5 bases from V and 5 bases from J, leaving 10 bases between. The CDR3, as DNA: TGTGCCAGCAGTGTAGGAGTCCACGAGCAGTACTTC. It translates to CASSVGVHEQYF.